Many counts were recorded for the clone carrying this T cell receptor (beta chain). These data are taken from a study of regulatory T cells in long-lasting Graves disease. The J segment lost 3 bases and the V segment lost 3 bases, leaving 5 bases of the junction unmatched. The CDR3 is 14 amino acids. From germline, CDR1 is GTSNPN and CDR2 SVGIG (reference sequence). Libraries of TCR beta came from iRepertoire HTBI primers plus Arm-PCR of CDR3 regions. From the multiplex PCR reads, TCRdb called clonotypes with MiXCR, one entry per CDR3 protein. Of roughly 420,000 distinct CDR3 sequences listed, about 16% are singletons. Time point specified: newly diagnosed GD, antithyroid drugs for less than 3 months. RNA isolated from PBMCs was used to make the TCR library. Separately, the same data were catalogued under a study of T cells in Graves' hyperthyroidism and ophthalmopathy.

The rearrangement joins TRBV30 to TRBJ1-5, with 7 bases matching TRBD1. This TCR was recovered from a woman between 18 and 30 years old with Graves disease. The input for sequencing was peripheral blood mononuclear cells (PBMCs), taken at new diagnosis, from a patient treated with antithyroid drugs. CDR3 in DNA: TGTGCCTGGAGGCCCGGGACAGACAATCAGCCCCAGCATTTT. Protein sequence: CAWRPGTDNQPQHF.